This paragraph reports one TCR beta chain. This entry comes from a study of cytomegalovirus exposure and HLA in healthy donors. Germline CDR1 is KGHSH and CDR2 is LQKENI. This CDR3 is built from 15 residues. The V gene lost 0 bases and the J gene lost 6 bases, with 15 bases spanning the gap. TCRdb's copy holds only in-frame clones and misses some; the assay was immunoSEQ multiplex PCR. The sample contains 100,000 to 150,000 clones, roughly 89% of which appear only once. The sample taken for sequencing was PBMCs. The TCR originated in a man between 25 and 39 years old in good health and CMV-seronegative. This chain uses TRBV18 with TRBJ2-7; perhaps TRBD2 as D (6 bases). The CDR3 is CASSPPSLAGSEQYF. In nucleotides, the CDR3 is TGTGCCAGCTCACCACCGTCACTAGCTGGTTCCGAGCAGTACTTC. The variable domain in full, completed from reference TRBV18 and TRBJ2-7, reads NAGVMQNPRHLVRRRGQEARLRCSPMKGHSHVYWYRQLPEEGLKFMVYLQKENIIDESGMPKERFSAEFPKEGPSILRIQQVVRGDSAAYFCASSPPSLAGSEQYFGPGTRLTVT.